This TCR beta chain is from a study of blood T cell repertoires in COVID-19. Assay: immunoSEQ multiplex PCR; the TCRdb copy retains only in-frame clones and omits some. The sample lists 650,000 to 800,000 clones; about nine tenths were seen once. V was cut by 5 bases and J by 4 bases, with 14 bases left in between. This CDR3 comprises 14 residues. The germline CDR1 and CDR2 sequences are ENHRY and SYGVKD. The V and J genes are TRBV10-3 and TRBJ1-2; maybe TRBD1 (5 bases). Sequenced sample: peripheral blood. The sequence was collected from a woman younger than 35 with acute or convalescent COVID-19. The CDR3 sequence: CAISNTGSLYGYTF. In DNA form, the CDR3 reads TGTGCCATCAGTAACACAGGCTCCCTCTATGGCTACACCTTC.